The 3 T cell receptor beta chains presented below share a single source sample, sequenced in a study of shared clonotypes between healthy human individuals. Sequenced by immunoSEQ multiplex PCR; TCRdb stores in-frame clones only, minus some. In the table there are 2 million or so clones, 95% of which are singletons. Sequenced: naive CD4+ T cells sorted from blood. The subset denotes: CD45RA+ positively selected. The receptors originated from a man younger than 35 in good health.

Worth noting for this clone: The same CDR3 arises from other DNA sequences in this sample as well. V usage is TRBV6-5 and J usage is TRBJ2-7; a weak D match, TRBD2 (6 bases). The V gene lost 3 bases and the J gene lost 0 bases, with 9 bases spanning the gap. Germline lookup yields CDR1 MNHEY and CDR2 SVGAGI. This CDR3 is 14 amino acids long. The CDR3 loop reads CASSYRGSSYEQYF. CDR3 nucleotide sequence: TGTGCCAGCAGTTATCGGGGGTCCTCCTACGAGCAGTACTTC.

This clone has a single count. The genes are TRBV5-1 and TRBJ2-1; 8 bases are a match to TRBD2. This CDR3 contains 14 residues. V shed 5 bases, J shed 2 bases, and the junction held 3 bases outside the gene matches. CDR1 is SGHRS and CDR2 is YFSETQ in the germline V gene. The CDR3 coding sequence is TGCGCCAGCAGTCCCGGGGGGGCCTACAATGAGCAGTTCTTC. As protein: CASSPGGAYNEQFF.

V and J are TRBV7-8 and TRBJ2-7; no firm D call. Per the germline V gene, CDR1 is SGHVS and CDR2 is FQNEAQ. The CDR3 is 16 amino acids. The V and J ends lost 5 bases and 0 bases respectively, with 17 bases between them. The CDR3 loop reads CASSPTAQVASYEQYF. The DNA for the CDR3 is TGTGCCAGCAGCCCCACGGCTCAGGTAGCCTCCTACGAGCAGTACTTC.